A single T cell receptor (beta chain) is shown here with its context. These data belong to a study of beta chain features in type 1 diabetes. Study overall: On cell yields, gender and age, patients and healthy donors were similar. Examined across all samples were around 110,000,000 sorted cells.

CD4+ naive, central memory, regulatory and stem cell-like memory subsets were isolated by sorting on CD45RO/CCR7/CD25/CD127/CD95/CD27. The CDR3 totals 16 residues. Germline V CDR1 and CDR2: LGHNA, YSLEER. V lost 3 bases to trimming and J lost 0 bases, with 11 bases between them. The sequenced template was cDNA made from the entire isolated RNA. Some 3.6 million reads per sample were averaged for naive, central memory and regulatory samples. Profiling relied on immunoSEQ multiplex PCR, and the TCRdb table lists in-frame clones only, not all of them. The repertoire holds approximately 340,000 clones, with around 15% as singletons.

The clonotype comes from a woman in her late teens or twenties in good health. The sample was naive CD4+ T cells from blood. The chain uses TRBV4-3 and TRBJ1-4; the D gene is possibly TRBD1 (5 bases). In nucleotides, the CDR3 is TGCGCCAGCAGCCAGACCCTACAGGCAACTAATGAAAAACTGTTTTTT. Its translation is CASSQTLQATNEKLFF.